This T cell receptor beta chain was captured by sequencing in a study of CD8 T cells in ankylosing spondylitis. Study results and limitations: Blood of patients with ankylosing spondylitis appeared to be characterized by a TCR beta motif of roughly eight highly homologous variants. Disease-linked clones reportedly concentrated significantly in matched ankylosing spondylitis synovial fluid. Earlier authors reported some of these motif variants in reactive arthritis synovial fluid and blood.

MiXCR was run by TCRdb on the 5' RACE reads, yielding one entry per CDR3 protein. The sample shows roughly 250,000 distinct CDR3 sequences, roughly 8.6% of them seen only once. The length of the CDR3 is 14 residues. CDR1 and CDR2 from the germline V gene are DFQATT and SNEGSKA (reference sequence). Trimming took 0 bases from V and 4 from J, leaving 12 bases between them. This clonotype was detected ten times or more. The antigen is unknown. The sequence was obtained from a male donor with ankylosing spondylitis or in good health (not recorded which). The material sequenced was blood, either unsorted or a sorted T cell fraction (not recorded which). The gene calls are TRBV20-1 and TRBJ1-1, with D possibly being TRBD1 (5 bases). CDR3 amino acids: CSAREGGSVTEAFF. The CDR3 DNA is TGCAGTGCTAGAGAGGGGGGTAGCGTCACTGAAGCTTTCTTT.